The rows below give T cell receptor beta chains drawn from one sample of a study of shared clonotypes between healthy human individuals. Measured with immunoSEQ multiplex PCR; TCRdb has only the in-frame clones, and not every one. Among roughly 1,500,000 clones listed, 98% were seen once. What was sequenced was naive CD4+ T cells sorted from blood. The receptors were gathered from a man under 40 in good health. The CDR3 runs from the conserved cysteine through the conserved F or W. The order of the fields is J gene, CDR3 length, V gene, D gene, CDR3 DNA, CDR3 protein. The D gene is left open where the match is weak.

>TRBJ1-5|15|TRBV5-1|TRBD1
TGCGCCAGCAGCGTGGGGACAGGGGGCGGTCAGCCCCAGCATTTT
CASSVGTGGGQPQHF
>TRBJ2-7|13|TRBV10-3|.
TGTGCCATCGCGCGGGGCGGGGACTACGAGCAGTACTTC
CAIARGGDYEQYF
>TRBJ2-1|14|TRBV5-1|TRBD2
TGCGCCAGCGAGCCGGGGCTAGCGGGAAATGAGCAGTTCTTC
CASEPGLAGNEQFF
>TRBJ1-2|13|TRBV5-1|.
TGCGCCAGCAGCTTGAGTATGAAAGGCGGCTACACCTTC
CASSLSMKGGYTF
>TRBJ2-3|20|TRBV10-3|TRBD2
TGTGCCATCAGTGAGTCGCTAGGGCTAGCGGGAGAAAAGAGCCCAGATACGCAGTATTTT
CAISESLGLAGEKSPDTQYF
>TRBJ1-2|14|TRBV6-5|TRBD1
TGTGCCAGCAGATACTCGGGACAGAACTATGGCTACACCTTC
CASRYSGQNYGYTF
>TRBJ1-4|12|TRBV30|.
TGTGCCTGGAGTGTGACCGGGACCCAACTGTTTTTT
CAWSVTGTQLFF
>TRBJ2-2|15|TRBV25-1|.
TGTGCCAGCAGTGATCTGGGCGGTTCTTCCGGGGAGCTGTTTTTT
CASSDLGGSSGELFF
>TRBJ2-1|19|TRBV5-1|TRBD2
TGCGCCAGCAGCGGACTAGCGGGAGGCTCGTTGAGCTCCTACAATGAGCAGTTCTTC
CASSGLAGGSLSSYNEQFF
>TRBJ1-5|15|TRBV4-1|.
TGCGCCAGCAGGGATACGAGAAATGCCAATCAGCCCCAGCATTTT
CASRDTRNANQPQHF
>TRBJ2-1|14|TRBV9|.
TGTGCCAGCAGCGTAGTTGGGGCGAACAATGAGCAGTTCTTC
CASSVVGANNEQFF
>TRBJ2-5|15|TRBV10-3|TRBD1
TGTGCCACCCGACCCTTGGACAGGGGTGAAGAGACCCAGTACTTC
CATRPLDRGEETQYF
>TRBJ2-5|16|TRBV6-5|.
TGTGCCAGCAGTTCCAAAATGAATAGTCCCCAAGAGACCCAGTACTTC
CASSSKMNSPQETQYF
>TRBJ1-5|16|TRBV18|.
TGTGCCAGCTCACCACTGCCCGGACAGAGCAATCAGCCCCAGCATTTT
CASSPLPGQSNQPQHF